What follows describes a single TCR beta chain. TCRdb re-called the PCR reads with MiXCR, one entry per CDR3 protein. The sample gives over 550,000 distinct CDR3 sequences, about 25% of which show up once; 0.75% to 0.8% is in the top ten. This specimen comes from a study of molecular identifiers for immune sequencing clone quantification. This CDR3 has 18 residues. Germline V CDR1 and CDR2: LGHNA, YSLEER. The J segment lost 3 bases and the V segment lost 0 bases, leaving 7 bases of the junction unmatched. Sequenced input: naive CD8+ T cells from blood, with Jurkat cell RNA spiked in. The subset denotes: FACS-sorted CD8+CD4-CCR7+CD45RA+ naive T cells. The chain employs TRBV4-3 and TRBJ2-1, with 11 bases aligning to TRBD2. The sequence derives from a human donor in good health. Some libraries in this study had Jurkat cell RNA spiked in. Here the CDR3 reads CASSQDPSTSGIYNEQFF. The CDR3 coding sequence is TGCGCCAGCAGCCAAGATCCGTCGACTAGCGGGATCTACAATGAGCAGTTCTTC.